These 20 T cell receptor beta chains originate from one sample sequenced in a study of preoperative IRX-2 immunotherapy in early breast cancer (dated by TCRdb to between 2018 and 2021). Library preparation used the immunoSEQ multiplex PCR assay. The table was pulled from immuneACCESS by TCRdb, which kept in-frame rearrangements only. Such tables lose some clones; where checked, under half of the loss comes from unresolved V genes, and the rest has no known cause. This sample is represented by more than 50,000 clones; approximately 93% of them were singletons. The ten largest clones capture under 2% of the sample. Sample treatment or condition, as interpreted from the label and publication: preoperative locoregional IRX-2 cytokine immunotherapy. Sample acquisition took place from a patient treated with IRX-2 immunotherapy. These receptors all come from a human donor with breast cancer.

J is TRBJ2-3 and V is TRBV5-1; 7 bases map to TRBD2. There are 14 residues in the CDR3. Germline V gene lookup returns CDR1 SGHRS and CDR2 YFSETQ. V was clipped by 3 bases and J by 8 bases; unmatched bases: 9. CDR3 sequence (DNA): TGCGCCAGCAGCTGGGAGGGGCTTGCAGGTACGCAGTATTTT. This sequence encodes CASSWEGLAGTQYF.

The genes are TRBV6-7 and TRBJ1-5, with a possible D match to TRBD1 (5 bases). TRBV6-7 falls under the ORF class, with uncertain function. This CDR3 has 18 amino acids. V lost 8 bases and J 1 base, leaving 24 bases between the germline ends. CDR3 loop: CASSPPLTEPNSNQPQHF. The CDR3 coding sequence is TGTGCCAGCTCTCCCCCCCTGACAGAACCTAACAGCAATCAGCCCCAGCATTTT.

This clone occurred once. The chain has TRBV29-1 and TRBJ2-5; tentatively, D is TRBD2 (6 bases). The CDR3 contains 13 residues. V was cut by 4 bases and J by 5 bases, with 14 bases left in between. Germline-derived CDR1 and CDR2 are SQVTM and ANQGSEA. CDR3 in amino acids: CSVVGRFGETQYF. The CDR3 DNA follows: TGCAGCGTTGTTGGGAGGTTTGGGGAGACCCAGTACTTC. Filled out from reference TRBV29-1 and TRBJ2-5, the complete variable domain reads SAVISQKPSRDICQRGTSLTIQCQVDSQVTMMFWYRQQPGQSLTLIATANQGSEATYESGFVIDKFPISRPNLTFSTLTVSNMSPEDSSIYLCSVVGRFGETQYFGPGTRLLVL.

V gene TRBV6-5 combines with J gene TRBJ1-4; 8 bases fit TRBD1. This CDR3 has 14 residues. CDR1 and CDR2 from the germline V gene are MNHEY and SVGAGI. V trimming: 5 bases; J trimming: 4 bases; junction bases outside the gene matches: 3. The CDR3 coding sequence is TGTGCCAGCAGTCCGGACAGGGTTAATGAAAAACTGTTTTTT. As protein: CASSPDRVNEKLFF.

This clone was seen just once. The genes are TRBV18 and TRBJ2-3, with D perhaps matching TRBD2 (5 bases). Trimming left V 2 bases short and J 3 bases short, with 9 bases between. CDR3 length equals 14 residues. Germline V lookup: CDR1 KGHSH, CDR2 LQKENI. In nucleotides, the CDR3 is TGTGCCAGCTCACCATCGCCGGGGACAGATACGCAGTATTTT. It translates to CASSPSPGTDTQYF.

The chain links TRBV10-3 to TRBJ2-7; 9 bases match TRBD2. The germline gives CDR1 ENHRY, CDR2 SYGVKD. Losses at the gene ends were 6 bases for V and 5 bases for J; bases not matched to a gene: 17. This CDR3 has 17 residues. This CDR3 reads CAISASWGGRAGHEQYF. In nucleotides, the CDR3 is TGTGCCATCAGCGCGTCGTGGGGCGGGAGGGCGGGACACGAGCAGTACTTC.

The chain has TRBV11-2 and TRBJ2-1, with 12 bases identical to TRBD2. V trimming: 5 bases; J trimming: 4 bases; junction bases outside the gene matches: 3. This CDR3 region has 15 residues. Germline V gives CDR1 SGHAT, CDR2 FQNNGV. Written as DNA, the CDR3 is TGTGCCAGCAGCCTACTAGCGGGGGGATACAATGAGCAGTTCTTC. Translation gives CASSLLAGGYNEQFF.

This chain joins TRBV4-3 and TRBJ2-2; D uncertain. Trimming removed 1 base at V and 3 bases at J, with 9 bases between. This CDR3 is 15 amino acids long. The germline CDR1 and CDR2 sequences are LGHNA and YSLEER. The CDR3 loop reads CASSQVGRHTGELFF. The CDR3 nucleotides are TGCGCCAGCAGCCAAGTTGGCCGTCACACCGGGGAGCTGTTTTTT.

The rearrangement uses TRBV18 and TRBJ1-5; TRBD1 is a possible D gene (6 bases). This CDR3 is built from 17 residues. CDR1 is KGHSH, CDR2 LQKENI, per germline. V was trimmed by 1 base and J by 4 bases, leaving 17 bases between them. This CDR3 is CASSPQYGPGQNQPQHF. DNA for the CDR3: TGTGCCAGCTCACCACAATATGGGCCGGGACAAAATCAGCCCCAGCATTTT.

This clone was observed once. CDR3 in DNA: TGCGCCAGCAGCCCCCGCGGAGGGTCCGCCAGCTCCTACAATGAGCAGTTCTTC. Translated: CASSPRGGSASSYNEQFF. The chain couples TRBV5-1 to TRBJ2-1; tentative D call: TRBD2 (6 bases). Germline CDR1 reads SGHRS; CDR2 reads YFSETQ. This CDR3 is 18 amino acids long. Trimming cost V 4 bases and J 0 bases, with 20 bases left between them.

J is TRBJ2-7 and V is TRBV10-3; D gene ambiguous. This CDR3 region has 10 residues. Germline V gives CDR1 ENHRY, CDR2 SYGVKD. The ends were cut back, 8 bases at V and 7 bases at J, with 9 bases in the middle. Written as DNA, the CDR3 is TGTGCCATCGGTCTGGTGGAGCAGTACTTC. Translating gives CAIGLVEQYF.

The V gene is TRBV27, the J gene TRBJ1-5; no clear D. This CDR3 is built from 14 residues. With 4 bases removed from V and 0 bases from J, the gap between germline ends came to 7 bases. Germline-derived CDR1 and CDR2 are MNHEY and SMNVEV (reference sequence). The CDR3 reads CASSSKDSNQPQHF. The CDR3 nucleotides are TGTGCCAGCAGTTCGAAAGATAGCAATCAGCCCCAGCATTTT.

This clone was found once. The chain recombines TRBV5-1 with TRBJ2-2, with 9 bases aligning to TRBD1. Per germline, CDR1 SGHRS and CDR2 YFSETQ. The CDR3 contains 15 residues. V shed 4 bases, J shed 3 bases, and the junction held 4 bases outside the gene matches. The CDR3 bases are TGCGCCAGCAGCGTGAGGACAGGGGACACCGGGGAGCTGTTTTTT. Its protein is CASSVRTGDTGELFF.

The chain combines TRBV19 with TRBJ1-4; D might be TRBD1 (6 bases). The CDR3 runs to 17 residues. CDR1 and CDR2 (germline): LNHDA, SQIVND (reference sequence). V lost 1 base, J lost 1 base, and 13 bases lay in between. The chain's CDR3 is CASSIVTGKVTNEKLFF. The CDR3 DNA reads as TGTGCCAGTAGTATAGTAACAGGGAAGGTAACTAATGAAAAACTGTTTTTT. Full variable domain (rest looked up from reference TRBV19 and TRBJ1-4): DGGITQSPKYLFRKEGQNVTLSCEQNLNHDAMYWYRQDPGQGLRLIYYSQIVNDFQKGDIAEGYSVSREKKESFPLTVTSAQKNPTAFYLCASSIVTGKVTNEKLFFGSGTQLSVL.

This chain uses TRBV27 with TRBJ2-7; D unresolved. The CDR3 extends over 13 amino acids. Germline V lookup: CDR1 MNHEY, CDR2 SMNVEV (reference sequence). V gave up 2 bases and J gave up 3 bases, with 8 bases separating them. As DNA, the CDR3 is TGTGCCAGCAGTTTACAGGCGTTCTACGAGCAGTACTTC. This translates into CASSLQAFYEQYF.

V is TRBV7-6 and J is TRBJ1-6, with 8 bases fitting TRBD1. From germline, CDR1 is SGHVS and CDR2 FNYEAQ. This CDR3 contains 16 residues. V gave up 5 bases and J gave up 10 bases; unmatched junction bases: 13. The CDR3 nucleotides are TGTGCCAGCAGCCTTAATAGACAGGGGAAAGGGTCACCCCTCCACTTT. Protein product: CASSLNRQGKGSPLHF. The full variable domain, rest sourced from reference TRBV7-6 and TRBJ1-6, is GAGVSQSPRYKVTKRGQDVALRCDPISGHVSLYWYRQALGQGPEFLTYFNYEAQQDKSGLPNDRFSAERPEGSISTLTIQRTEQRDSAMYRCASSLNRQGKGSPLHFGNGTRLTVT.

This clone was seen only once. The chain joins TRBV5-1 to TRBJ2-7, with TRBD1 matching over 10 bases. Losses at the gene ends were 3 bases for V and 4 bases for J; bases not matched to a gene: 7. CDR1 is SGHRS and CDR2 is YFSETQ in the germline V gene. The length of the CDR3 is 15 residues. CDR3 in amino acids: CASSWSGTGDYEQYF. The DNA for the CDR3 is TGCGCCAGCAGCTGGTCCGGGACAGGGGATTACGAGCAGTACTTC.

The V and J genes are TRBV27 and TRBJ2-1; 10 bases match TRBD1. This CDR3 has 17 amino acids. The J segment lost 4 bases and the V segment lost 1 base, leaving 7 bases of the junction unmatched. Germline CDR1 MNHEY, CDR2 SMNVEV (reference sequence). For the CDR3, the DNA is TGTGCCAGCAGTTTATTCGGACAGGGGGTCCCGTACAATGAGCAGTTCTTC. Amino acids: CASSLFGQGVPYNEQFF.

The chain uses TRBV27 and TRBJ2-1, with D unresolved. The germline V and J ends were trimmed by 2 bases and 9 bases, with 5 bases remaining between them. Germline CDR1 is MNHEY and CDR2 is SMNVEV (reference sequence). This CDR3 spans 11 amino acids. The CDR3: CASSLGFEQFF. CDR3 in DNA: TGTGCCAGCAGTTTAGGATTTGAGCAGTTCTTC.

The genes are TRBV7-6 and TRBJ2-7; D uncertain. V was pared by 1 base and J by 2 bases, with 6 bases between. This CDR3 contains 13 residues. Germline-derived CDR1 and CDR2 are SGHVS and FNYEAQ. As DNA, the CDR3 is TGTGCCAGCAGCTTAGGGCGTACCTACGAGCAGTACTTC. Translated: CASSLGRTYEQYF.